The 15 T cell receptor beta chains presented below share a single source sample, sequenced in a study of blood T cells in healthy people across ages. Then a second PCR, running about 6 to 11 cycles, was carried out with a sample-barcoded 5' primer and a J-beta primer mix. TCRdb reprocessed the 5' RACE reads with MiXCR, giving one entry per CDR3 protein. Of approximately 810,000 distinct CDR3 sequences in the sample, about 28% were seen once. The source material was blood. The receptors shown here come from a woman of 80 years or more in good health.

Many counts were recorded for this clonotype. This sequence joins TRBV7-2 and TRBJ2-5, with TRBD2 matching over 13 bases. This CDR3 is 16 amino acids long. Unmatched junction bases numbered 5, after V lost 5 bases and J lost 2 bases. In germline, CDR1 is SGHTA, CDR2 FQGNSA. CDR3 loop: CASSRGLAGPQETQYF. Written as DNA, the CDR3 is TGTGCCAGCAGCCGGGGACTAGCGGGGCCGCAAGAGACCCAGTACTTC.

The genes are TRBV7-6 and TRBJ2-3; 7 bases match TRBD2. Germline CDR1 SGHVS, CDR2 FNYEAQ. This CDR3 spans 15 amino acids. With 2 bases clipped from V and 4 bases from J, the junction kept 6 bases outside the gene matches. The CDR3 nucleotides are TGTGCCAGCAGCTTAAGCGGGGCCCATTCAGATACGCAGTATTTT. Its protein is CASSLSGAHSDTQYF.

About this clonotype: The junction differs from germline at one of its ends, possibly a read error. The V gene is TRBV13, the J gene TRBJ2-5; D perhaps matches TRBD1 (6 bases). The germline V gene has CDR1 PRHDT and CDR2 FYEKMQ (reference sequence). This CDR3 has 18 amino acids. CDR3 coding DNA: TGTGCCAGCAAACAAGGACCCTTCCCAGGGGCGCGCAAAGAGACCCGGTACTTC. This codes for CASKQGPFPGARKETRYF.

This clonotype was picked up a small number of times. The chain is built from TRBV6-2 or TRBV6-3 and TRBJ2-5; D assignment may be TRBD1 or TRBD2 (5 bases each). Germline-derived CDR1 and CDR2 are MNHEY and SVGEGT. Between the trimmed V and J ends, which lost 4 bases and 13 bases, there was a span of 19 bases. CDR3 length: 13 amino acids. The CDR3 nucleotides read TGTGCCAGCAGTTTAAAAGTCCAGGGAGTGGGGTACTTC. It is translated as CASSLKVQGVGYF.

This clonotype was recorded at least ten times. The CDR3 nucleotides are TGTGCCAGCAGCTTAGACAAGGGACAGGGCAACACTGAAGCTTTCTTT. This encodes CASSLDKGQGNTEAFF. This rearrangement joins TRBV7-9 to TRBJ1-1; 9 bases are shared with TRBD1. The V and J ends lost 1 base and 2 bases, in that order; junction bases with no gene match: 5. Germline CDR1 SEHNR, CDR2 FQNEAQ (reference sequence). The CDR3 spans 16 residues.

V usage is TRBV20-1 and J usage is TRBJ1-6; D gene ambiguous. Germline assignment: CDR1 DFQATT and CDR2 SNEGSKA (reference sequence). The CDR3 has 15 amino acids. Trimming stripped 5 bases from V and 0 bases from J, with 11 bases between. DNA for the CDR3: TGCAGTGCTGTCCGGACGAGCTCCTATAATTCACCCCTCCACTTT. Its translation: CSAVRTSSYNSPLHF.

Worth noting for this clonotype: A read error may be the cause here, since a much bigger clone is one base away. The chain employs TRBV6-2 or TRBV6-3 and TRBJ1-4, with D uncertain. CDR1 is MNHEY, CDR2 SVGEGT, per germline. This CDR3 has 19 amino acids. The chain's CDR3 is CASSYSTWRKQATNEKRFF. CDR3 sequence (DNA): TGTGCCAGCAGTTACTCAACGTGGCGGAAGCAAGCAACTAATGAAAAACGGTTTTTT.

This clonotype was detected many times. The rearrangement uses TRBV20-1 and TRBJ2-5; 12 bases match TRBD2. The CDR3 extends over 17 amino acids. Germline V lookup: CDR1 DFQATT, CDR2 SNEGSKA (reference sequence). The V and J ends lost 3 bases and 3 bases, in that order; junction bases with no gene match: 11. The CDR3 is CSASLSSGGAGKETQYF. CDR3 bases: TGCAGTGCTAGTTTGTCTAGCGGGGGGGCCGGGAAAGAGACCCAGTACTTC.

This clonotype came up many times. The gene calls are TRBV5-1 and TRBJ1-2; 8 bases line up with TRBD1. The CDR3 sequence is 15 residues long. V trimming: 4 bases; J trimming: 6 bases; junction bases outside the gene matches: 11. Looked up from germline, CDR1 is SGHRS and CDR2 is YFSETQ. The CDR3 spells CASSRLGRGHDGYTF. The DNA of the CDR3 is TGCGCCAGCAGCCGCCTTGGCAGGGGGCATGATGGCTACACCTTC.

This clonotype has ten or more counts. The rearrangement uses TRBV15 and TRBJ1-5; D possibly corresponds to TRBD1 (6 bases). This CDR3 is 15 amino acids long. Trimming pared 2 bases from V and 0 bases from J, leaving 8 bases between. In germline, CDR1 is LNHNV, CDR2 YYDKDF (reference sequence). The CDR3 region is CATSRRQASNQPQHF. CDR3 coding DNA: TGTGCCACCAGCAGACGACAGGCTAGCAATCAGCCCCAGCATTTT.

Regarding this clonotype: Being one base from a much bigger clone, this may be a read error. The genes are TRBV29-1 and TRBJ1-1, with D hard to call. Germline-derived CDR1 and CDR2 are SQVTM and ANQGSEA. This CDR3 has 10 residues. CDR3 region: CGGENTEAFF. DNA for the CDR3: TGCGGCGGAGAGAACACTGAAGCTTTCTTT.

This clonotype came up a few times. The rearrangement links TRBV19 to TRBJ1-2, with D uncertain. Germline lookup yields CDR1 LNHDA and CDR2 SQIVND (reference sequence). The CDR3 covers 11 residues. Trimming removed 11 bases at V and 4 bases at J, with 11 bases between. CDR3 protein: CAARGGYGYTF. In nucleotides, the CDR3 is TGTGCCGCCCGCGGCGGCTATGGCTACACCTTC. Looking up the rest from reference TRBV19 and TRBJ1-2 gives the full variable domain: DGGITQSPKYLFRKEGQNVTLSCEQNLNHDAMYWYRQDPGQGLRLIYYSQIVNDFQKGDIAEGYSVSREKKESFPLTVTSAQKNPTAFYLCAARGGYGYTFGSGTRLTVV.

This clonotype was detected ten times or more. CDR3: CSAKSTTQYF. The CDR3 bases are TGCAGTGCTAAGTCTACGACGCAGTATTTT. This chain uses TRBV20-1 with TRBJ2-3; D call uncertain. The CDR3 loop spans 10 amino acids. Deletions cut 4 bases from V and 9 bases from J, with 8 bases between. Per the germline V gene, CDR1 is DFQATT and CDR2 is SNEGSKA (reference sequence).

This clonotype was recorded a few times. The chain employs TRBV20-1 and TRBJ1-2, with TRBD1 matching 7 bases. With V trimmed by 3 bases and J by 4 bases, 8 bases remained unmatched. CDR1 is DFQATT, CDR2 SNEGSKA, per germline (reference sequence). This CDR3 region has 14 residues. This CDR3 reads CSARVPGQCYGYTF. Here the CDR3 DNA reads TGCAGTGCTAGGGTACCGGGACAGTGCTATGGCTACACCTTC.

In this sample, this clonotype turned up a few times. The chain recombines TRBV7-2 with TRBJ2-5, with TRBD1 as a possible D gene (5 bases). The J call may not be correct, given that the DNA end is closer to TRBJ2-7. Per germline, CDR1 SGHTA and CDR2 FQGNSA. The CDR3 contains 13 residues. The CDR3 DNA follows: TGTGCCAGCAGATCTCCCCCAGGGTACGAGCAGTACTTC. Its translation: CASRSPPGYEQYF.